This is a list of T cell receptor beta chains from one sample in a study of blood T cell repertoires in COVID-19. Method: immunoSEQ multiplex PCR; TCRdb's copy keeps in-frame clones and lacks some. The table lists approximately 220,000 clones, less than 90% of them singletons. Sequenced material: PBMCs or T cells enriched from blood (not recorded which). The source is a woman aged 35 to 49 who had recovered from COVID-19. The CDR3 runs from the conserved cysteine through the conserved F or W. D genes are given only for firm matches. The size entry is marked missing in some rows and otherwise reads once, few, many or a size class.

TGCGCCAGCAGTCAAACTAGCGGGAGGGGAGGACTCGTCAATGAGCAGTTCTTC CASSQTSGRGGLVNEQFF TRBV4-1 . TRBJ2-1 TRBD2
TGTGCCAGCAGCCAAGAACTGGCGGGAGGGGCAGATACGCAGTATTTT CASSQELAGGADTQYF TRBV3-1/TRBV3-2 few TRBJ2-3 TRBD2
TGCAGCGTTGGCCCGGCGGGAGGCCCCGCAGATACGCAGTATTTT CSVGPAGGPADTQYF TRBV29-1 few TRBJ2-3 TRBD2
TGTGCCAGCAGTTCCCTCCTGAGGCAGATTAATGAAAAACTGTTTTTT CASSSLLRQINEKLFF TRBV28 . TRBJ1-4 .
TGTGCCAGCCGTAGCGGGAGGGCTTTCAATGAGCAGTTCTTC CASRSGRAFNEQFF TRBV7-2 . TRBJ2-1 TRBD2
TGTGCCAGCAGTTACTCGAGTTTAGTCCGTCAGCCCCAGCATTTT CASSYSSLVRQPQHF TRBV6-5 . TRBJ1-5 .
TGTGCCTGGAGGCGCCGGGACAGGGGGCCTGAAGCTTTCTTT CAWRRRDRGPEAFF TRBV30 few TRBJ1-1 TRBD1
TGTGCCAGCAGTCCCCCCCCATTAGCGGGTGGGACAGATACGCAGTATTTT CASSPPPLAGGTDTQYF TRBV2 . TRBJ2-3 TRBD2
TGTGCCTGGAGTATGCGACAGGGGTTTGACGAGCAGTACTTC CAWSMRQGFDEQYF TRBV30 few TRBJ2-7 TRBD1
TGTGCTAGTGGTTTGGTAAGTGGGCAGGGGCGGTCGGACACCGGGGAGCTGTTTTTT CASGLVSGQGRSDTGELFF TRBV12-5 . TRBJ2-2 .
TGCGCCAGCAGCTCAATGGACAACCGATACGAGCAGTACTTC CASSSMDNRYEQYF TRBV5-1 . TRBJ2-7 .
TGCGCCAGCAGCCAACTACAGGGTTCCTATGGCTACACCTTC CASSQLQGSYGYTF TRBV4-3 few TRBJ1-2 .
TGTGCCAGTATGTTTAGCGGGCGCGGTAAAGAGACCCAGTACTTC CASMFSGRGKETQYF TRBV19 . TRBJ2-5 TRBD2
TGTGCCACTCGACAGGGCCTGAACACTGAAGCTTTCTTT CATRQGLNTEAFF TRBV10-3 once TRBJ1-1 TRBD1
TGTGCCAGCAGTGAAGGAGAGTATGGACAGACAGATACGCAGTATTTT CASSEGEYGQTDTQYF TRBV2 . TRBJ2-3 .
TGTGCCAGCAGCTTAGTTCGTTTGTGGGAGTCGGGGGAGACCCAGTACTTC CASSLVRLWESGETQYF TRBV7-2 . TRBJ2-5 .
TGCGCCAGCAGCCAAGAGCTTTACGGACAGGGAAAAGATACGCAGTATTTT CASSQELYGQGKDTQYF TRBV4-1 . TRBJ2-3 TRBD1
TGTGCCAGCAGGAAGACGGGGTTCGCGTACGAGCAGTACTTC CASRKTGFAYEQYF TRBV27 . TRBJ2-7 .
TGTGCCAGCAGCCAAGGACAGGGGATCACTGAAGCTTTCTTT CASSQGQGITEAFF TRBV3-1/TRBV3-2 . TRBJ1-1 TRBD1
TGTGCCAGCAGTCCTACATTTCAGGGGGGTCAGCCCCAGCATTTT CASSPTFQGGQPQHF TRBV6-5 . TRBJ1-5 TRBD1
TGTGCCAGCAGCCTGCGGAGGGCGGGAGGATCAGATACGCAGTATTTT CASSLRRAGGSDTQYF TRBV11-2 . TRBJ2-3 TRBD2
TGTGCCAGCAGCTTACAACAGGGGTCTAACACCGGGGAGCTGTTTTTT CASSLQQGSNTGELFF TRBV7-6 . TRBJ2-2 TRBD1
TGTGCCAGCAGGACAGGGGCTGCGACCCAGCATTTT CASRTGAATQHF TRBV27 . TRBJ1-5 TRBD1
TGTGCCAGCACCCAACTCGTGGCTAGCGGGAGGGGCGAGCAGTACTTC CASTQLVASGRGEQYF TRBV27 . TRBJ2-7 TRBD2
TGTGCCAGTAGTACGACAGGGAACGGCTACACCTTC CASSTTGNGYTF TRBV19 . TRBJ1-2 TRBD1
TGCGCCAGCAGCCCGGTGGGCCCCTCCTACGAGCAGTACTTC CASSPVGPSYEQYF TRBV5-1 . TRBJ2-7 .
TGCGCCAGCAGCCAAGACGGTGCATACGATGAGCAGTTCTTC CASSQDGAYDEQFF TRBV4-1 . TRBJ2-1 .
TGTGCCACCCGTGGACAGAATGAAAAACTGTTTTTT CATRGQNEKLFF TRBV10-3 . TRBJ1-4 .
TGTGCCAGCAGCCCCGGACAGGGTGAGGTGAACACTGAAGCTTTCTTT CASSPGQGEVNTEAFF TRBV11-3 . TRBJ1-1 TRBD1
TGTGCCAGCAGTCGGTCAGGGGTCAGTGAAGCTTTCTTT CASSRSGVSEAFF TRBV12-3/TRBV12-4 . TRBJ1-1 .
TGTGCCAGCAGCCCCCTCTCCTGGGCTAGCGGAGCCTACGAGCAGTACTTC CASSPLSWASGAYEQYF TRBV11-2 . TRBJ2-7 TRBD2
TGTGCCAGCAGCGTAGCTCGCGACTCCTATGGCTACACCTTC CASSVARDSYGYTF TRBV9 . TRBJ1-2 .
TGTGCCACCAGTGGGTCAGATTACTATGGCTACACCTTC CATSGSDYYGYTF TRBV24-1 . TRBJ1-2 .
TGCGCCAGCAGCCCCGACATCCCGACCACCGGGGAGCTGTTTTTT CASSPDIPTTGELFF TRBV5-1 . TRBJ2-2 .
TGTGCCACCAGTGATCCGACGACAGGGGGATTCTGGCACACCGGGGAGCTGTTTTTT CATSDPTTGGFWHTGELFF TRBV24-1 . TRBJ2-2 TRBD1
TGTGCCAGCAGCAAGGACTTTGGTCGCAATGAGCAGTTCTTC CASSKDFGRNEQFF TRBV7-2 . TRBJ2-1 .
TGTGCCAGCAGTGAGCAGGGAAGCTACGGAATTCAGCCCCAGCATTTT CASSEQGSYGIQPQHF TRBV6-1 . TRBJ1-5 .
TGCGCCAGCAGCTTGGAGGAGGGAAACAATTCACCCCTCCACTTT CASSLEEGNNSPLHF TRBV5-1 . TRBJ1-6 .